Listed below are T cell receptor beta chains from one sample, sequenced in a study of T cells in Graves' hyperthyroidism and ophthalmopathy. MiXCR was run by TCRdb on the multiplex PCR reads, yielding one entry per CDR3 protein. The table shows hundreds of thousands of distinct CDR3 sequences, with 15% to 20% occurring only once. Sequenced sample: blood. The receptors shown here come from a woman younger than 45 with Graves' hyperthyroidism. CDR3s include the opening cysteine and the closing phenylalanine or tryptophan. A D gene is named only where the DNA matches it firmly. Size tells how often a clone was seen (once, few, many) or the class of an expanded clone, and some rows leave it out.

V gene,J gene,clone size,D gene,CDR3 protein,CDR3 DNA
TRBV15,TRBJ1-4,.,TRBD1,CATSRDYSGQGASKLFF,TGTGCCACCAGCAGAGATTATTCGGGACAGGGGGCTTCAAAACTGTTTTTT
TRBV27,TRBJ2-6,.,.,CASSFMGTAKPGANVLTF,TGTGCCAGCAGTTTCATGGGGACTGCTAAGCCTGGGGCCAACGTCCTGACTTTC
TRBV11-3,TRBJ2-5,.,.,CASSFRGTQVFQYF,TGTGCCAGCAGCTTTCGCGGGACCCAAGTTTTCCAGTACTTC
TRBV28,TRBJ1-5,many,TRBD1,CASSLTGSLPQHF,TGTGCCAGCAGTTTGACAGGGAGTCTGCCCCAGCATTTT
TRBV5-1,TRBJ2-3,few,.,CASSLVGGPRDTQYF,TGCGCCAGCAGCTTGGTGGGGGGGCCCAGAGATACGCAGTATTTT
TRBV7-2,TRBJ2-3,few,TRBD2,CASSRPRAGVGASGSTDTQYF,TGTGCCAGCAGCCGGCCCCGGGCAGGGGTCGGGGCTAGCGGGAGCACAGATACGCAGTATTTT
TRBV7-2,TRBJ2-1,many,.,CASSVQGSGAYNEQFF,TGTGCCAGCAGCGTACAGGGGAGCGGGGCATACAATGAGCAGTTCTTC
TRBV11-2,TRBJ2-2,few,.,CASSLDRETVNTGELFF,TGTGCCAGCAGCTTAGATCGGGAGACAGTGAACACCGGGGAGCTGTTTTTT
TRBV27,TRBJ2-1,few,.,CASSLRLGSLPNEQFF,TGTGCCAGCAGTCTCCGTCTCGGGTCCCTCCCCAATGAGCAGTTCTTC
TRBV30,TRBJ2-3,many,TRBD2,CAYTSGRTDTQYF,TGTGCCTACACTAGCGGGCGCACAGATACGCAGTATTTT
TRBV30,TRBJ2-1,many,TRBD2,CAWRRTTAGNEQFF,TGTGCCTGGAGAAGGACGACAGCGGGAAATGAGCAGTTCTTC
TRBV28,TRBJ1-2,.,.,CATSRGPTTFGYTF,TGTGCCACCAGCCGGGGACCGACAACTTTTGGCTACACCTTC
TRBV27,TRBJ2-7,.,.,CVSSLSGGPYEQYF,TGTGTCAGCAGTTTATCGGGCGGGCCCTACGAGCAGTACTTC
TRBV12-3/TRBV12-4,TRBJ1-1,many,TRBD1,CASSSRDRGRAEAFF,TGTGCCAGCAGTTCTCGGGACAGGGGTAGGGCTGAAGCTTTCTTT
TRBV2,TRBJ1-5,.,.,CASSEEAGGNQPQHF,TGTGCCAGCAGTGAAGAGGCCGGAGGGAATCAGCCCCAGCATTTT
TRBV27,TRBJ2-3,many,TRBD2,CASSLYPRTSGSPDTQYF,TGTGCCAGCAGTTTATACCCGCGGACTAGCGGAAGCCCAGATACGCAGTATTTT
TRBV6-2/TRBV6-3,TRBJ1-1,many,.,CASSFLMNTEAFF,TGTGCCAGCAGCTTTCTCATGAACACTGAAGCTTTCTTT
TRBV28,TRBJ2-3,many,.,CASTSGSDTQYF,TGTGCCAGCACTTCAGGGTCAGATACGCAGTATTTT
TRBV4-1,TRBJ1-3,.,.,CASSQGQGGGIIYF,TGCGCCAGCAGCCAAGGTCAGGGAGGGGGTATCATATATTTT
TRBV28,TRBJ2-1,many,TRBD2,CASSTPASGTPGRAYNEQFF,TGTGCCAGCAGTACCCCGGCTAGCGGAACCCCCGGCCGGGCCTACAATGAGCAGTTCTTC
TRBV12-3/TRBV12-4,TRBJ2-2,.,TRBD1,CASSLRTGGIGELFF,TGTGCCAGCAGTTTGAGGACAGGGGGCATCGGGGAGCTGTTTTTT
TRBV28,TRBJ1-6,.,.,CASSLELERYNSPLHF,TGTGCCAGCAGTTTAGAGCTGGAACGGTATAATTCACCCCTCCACTTT
TRBV11-3,TRBJ1-2,.,.,CASSRQYNYGYTF,TGTGCCAGCAGCCGACAGTATAACTATGGCTACACCTTC
TRBV7-9,TRBJ1-2,.,.,CASSPGQFNYGYTF,TGTGCCAGCAGCCCAGGACAGTTTAACTACGGCTACACCTTC
TRBV4-2,TRBJ2-2,.,.,CASSQSLLGPQGGELFF,TGTGCCAGCAGCCAATCTTTACTTGGACCTCAGGGTGGGGAGCTGTTTTTT
TRBV5-1,TRBJ1-3,.,.,CASSGESAGNTIYF,TGCGCCAGCAGCGGGGAGAGTGCTGGAAACACCATATATTTT
TRBV11-2,TRBJ2-7,many,TRBD1,CASSMATGQVYEQYF,TGTGCCAGCAGCATGGCGACAGGACAGGTCTACGAGCAGTACTTC
TRBV5-1,TRBJ2-7,few,TRBD2,CATTTGTSEAYNEQYF,TGCGCCACCACCACGGGGACTAGCGAGGCCTACAACGAGCAGTACTTC
TRBV27,TRBJ2-5,many,.,CASRTALGETQYF,TGTGCCAGCAGAACAGCCCTGGGGGAGACCCAGTACTTC
TRBV28,TRBJ1-2,many,TRBD1,CASSLPSSQGINYGYTF,TGTGCCAGCAGTTTACCCTCCTCACAGGGGATTAACTATGGCTACACCTTC
TRBV18,TRBJ2-1,.,TRBD2,CASSRTSGTFYNEQFF,TGTGCCAGCTCACGGACTAGCGGGACTTTCTACAATGAGCAGTTCTTC
TRBV14,TRBJ2-5,many,TRBD2,CASSQALAGGGTQYF,TGTGCCAGCAGCCAAGCCCTAGCGGGAGGCGGGACCCAGTACTTC
TRBV20-1,TRBJ1-2,.,.,CSATGSMEGYTF,TGCAGTGCTACAGGTTCAATGGAGGGCTACACCTTC
TRBV6-5,TRBJ2-3,few,.,CASSYRAGNTDTQYF,TGTGCCAGCAGTTACAGGGCGGGAAACACAGATACGCAGTATTTT
TRBV7-7,TRBJ2-5,few,.,CASSYHLGNQETQYF,TGTGCTAGCAGCTACCACTTGGGGAATCAAGAGACCCAGTACTTC
TRBV11-2,TRBJ1-1,many,.,CASSFDRRGAFF,TGTGCCAGCAGCTTTGACAGGAGGGGAGCTTTCTTT
TRBV30,TRBJ2-7,.,.,CAWSVGHGPYEQYF,TGTGCCTGGAGTGTGGGACACGGGCCCTACGAGCAGTACTTC
TRBV11-3,TRBJ2-3,.,TRBD1,CASSINLAGGKSADTQYF,TGTGCCAGCAGCATAAACCTGGCAGGGGGCAAGTCGGCAGATACGCAGTATTTT
TRBV7-2,TRBJ1-5,many,.,CASSFHLEQPQHF,TGTGCCAGCAGCTTTCATTTAGAACAGCCCCAGCATTTT
TRBV7-8,TRBJ1-2,.,.,CASSLAFRNYGYTF,TGTGCCAGCAGCTTAGCGTTTAGAAACTATGGCTACACCTTC
TRBV18,TRBJ2-5,many,.,CASSRAYQETQYF,TGTGCCAGCTCAAGGGCGTACCAAGAGACCCAGTACTTC
TRBV7-2,TRBJ1-4,few,.,CASSLRGGVGEKLFF,TGTGCCAGCAGCTTGCGGGGAGGGGTGGGTGAAAAACTGTTTTTT
TRBV19,TRBJ1-1,.,.,CASSIDRMAPEAFF,TGTGCCAGTAGTATAGATCGGATGGCTCCCGAAGCTTTCTTT
TRBV7-8,TRBJ2-1,few,TRBD2,CASSPERGHSYNEQFF,TGTGCCAGCAGCCCGGAGCGGGGGCACTCCTACAATGAGCAGTTCTTC
TRBV28,TRBJ2-1,many,TRBD1,CASTPSGTGESNEQFF,TGTGCCAGCACTCCCTCTGGGACAGGGGAGTCCAATGAGCAGTTCTTC
TRBV20-1,TRBJ1-2,.,TRBD1,CSAKGAGTYGYTF,TGCAGTGCTAAGGGGGCGGGGACCTATGGCTACACCTTC
TRBV20-1,TRBJ2-7,once,TRBD1,CSAYVRGTAYEQYF,TGCAGTGCTTATGTCAGGGGGACCGCCTACGAGCAGTACTTC
TRBV30,TRBJ1-1,many,.,CAWREGGNTEAFF,TGTGCCTGGAGGGAGGGGGGGAACACTGAAGCTTTCTTT
TRBV11-2,TRBJ2-3,.,TRBD1,CASSLGQGSLYF,TGTGCCAGCAGCCTTGGACAGGGCTCCCTGTATTTT
TRBV6-1,TRBJ1-1,many,.,CASSRDAFQNTEAFF,TGTGCCAGCAGCCGGGACGCTTTCCAGAACACTGAAGCTTTCTTT